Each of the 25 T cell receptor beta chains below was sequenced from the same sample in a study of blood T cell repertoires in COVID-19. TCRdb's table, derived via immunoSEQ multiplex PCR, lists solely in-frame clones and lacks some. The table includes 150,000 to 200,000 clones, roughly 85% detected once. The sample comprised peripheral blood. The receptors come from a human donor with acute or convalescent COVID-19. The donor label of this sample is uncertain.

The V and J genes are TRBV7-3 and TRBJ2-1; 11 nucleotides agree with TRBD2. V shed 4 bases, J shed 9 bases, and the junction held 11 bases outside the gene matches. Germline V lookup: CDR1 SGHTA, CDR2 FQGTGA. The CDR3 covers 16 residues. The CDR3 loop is CASSYKISGGAGEQFF. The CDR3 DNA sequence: TGTGCCAGCAGCTACAAGATTAGCGGGGGGGCAGGTGAGCAGTTCTTC.

The CDR3 loop reads CASSLGSSGGNEQFF. The CDR3 DNA reads TGTGCCAGCAGCTTGGGGTCTAGCGGGGGGAATGAGCAGTTCTTC. V gene TRBV11-3 combines with J gene TRBJ2-1, with TRBD2 matching 11 bases. Germline V CDR1 and CDR2: SGHNT, YENEEA. With 3 bases clipped from V and 7 bases from J, the junction kept 5 bases outside the gene matches. CDR3 length: 15 residues.

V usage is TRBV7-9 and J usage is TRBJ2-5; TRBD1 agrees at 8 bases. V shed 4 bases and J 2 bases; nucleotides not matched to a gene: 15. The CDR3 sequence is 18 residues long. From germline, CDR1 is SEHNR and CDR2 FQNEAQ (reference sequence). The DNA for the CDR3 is TGTGCCAGCAGCTCCCCGACAGGGGCCCTAATCCTACAAGAGACCCAGTACTTC. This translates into CASSSPTGALILQETQYF.

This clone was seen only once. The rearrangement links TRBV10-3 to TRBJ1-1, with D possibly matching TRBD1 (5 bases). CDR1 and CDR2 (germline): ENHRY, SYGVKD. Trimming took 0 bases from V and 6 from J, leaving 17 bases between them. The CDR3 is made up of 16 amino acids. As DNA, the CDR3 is TGTGCCATCAGTGAGTCGTCGGTGGGGGGGTACTCTGAAGCTTTCTTT. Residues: CAISESSVGGYSEAFF.

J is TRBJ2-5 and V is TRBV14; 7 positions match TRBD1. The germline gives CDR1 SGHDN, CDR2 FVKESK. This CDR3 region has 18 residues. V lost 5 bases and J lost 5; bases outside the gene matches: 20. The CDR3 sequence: CASSSFEQGLGPWETQYF. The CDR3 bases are TGTGCCAGCAGCTCCTTTGAACAGGGGTTGGGACCTTGGGAGACCCAGTACTTC.

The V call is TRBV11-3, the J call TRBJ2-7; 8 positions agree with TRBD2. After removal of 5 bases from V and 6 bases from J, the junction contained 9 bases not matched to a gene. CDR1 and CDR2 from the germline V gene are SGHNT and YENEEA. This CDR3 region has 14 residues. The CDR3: CASSLSGGPLEQYF. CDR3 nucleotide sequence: TGTGCCAGCAGCCTCAGCGGGGGCCCCCTCGAGCAGTACTTC.

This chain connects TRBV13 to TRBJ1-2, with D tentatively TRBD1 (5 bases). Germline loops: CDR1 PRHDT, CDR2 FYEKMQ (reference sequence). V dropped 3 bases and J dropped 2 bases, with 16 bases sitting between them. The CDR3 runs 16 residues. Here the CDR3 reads CASSFPGQTENYGYTF. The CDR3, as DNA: TGTGCCAGCAGCTTCCCGGGTCAGACAGAAAACTATGGCTACACCTTC.

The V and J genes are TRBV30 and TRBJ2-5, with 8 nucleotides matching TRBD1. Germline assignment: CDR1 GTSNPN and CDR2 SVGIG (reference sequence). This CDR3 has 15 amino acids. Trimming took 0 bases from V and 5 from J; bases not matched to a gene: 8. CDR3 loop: CAWSVGRGRGETQYF. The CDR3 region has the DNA TGTGCCTGGAGTGTTGGCAGGGGGCGAGGGGAGACCCAGTACTTC.

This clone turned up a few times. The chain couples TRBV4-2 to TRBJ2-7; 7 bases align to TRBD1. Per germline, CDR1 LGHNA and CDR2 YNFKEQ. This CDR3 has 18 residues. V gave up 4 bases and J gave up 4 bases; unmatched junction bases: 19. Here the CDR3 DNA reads TGTGCCAGCAGCCTAAGGGAATCCTCCGGGACAGATACTTACGAGCAGTACTTC. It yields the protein CASSLRESSGTDTYEQYF.

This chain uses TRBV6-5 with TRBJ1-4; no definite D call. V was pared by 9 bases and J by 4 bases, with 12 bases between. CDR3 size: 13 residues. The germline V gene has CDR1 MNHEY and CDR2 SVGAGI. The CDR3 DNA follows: TGTGCCAGTAGCACGGGTATTAATGAAAAACTGTTTTTT. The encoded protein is CASSTGINEKLFF.

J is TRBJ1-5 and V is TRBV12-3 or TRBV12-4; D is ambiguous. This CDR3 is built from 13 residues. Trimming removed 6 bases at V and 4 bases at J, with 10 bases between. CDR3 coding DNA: TGTGCCAGCAGCCTAAGAGAGAATCAGCCCCAGCATTTT. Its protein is CASSLRENQPQHF.

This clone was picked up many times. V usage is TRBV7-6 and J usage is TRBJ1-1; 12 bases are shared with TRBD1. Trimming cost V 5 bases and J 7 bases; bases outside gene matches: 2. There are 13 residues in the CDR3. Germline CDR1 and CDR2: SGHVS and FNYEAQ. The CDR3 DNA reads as TGTGCCAGCAGCGGGGACAGGGGGCGTGAAGCTTTCTTT. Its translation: CASSGDRGREAFF. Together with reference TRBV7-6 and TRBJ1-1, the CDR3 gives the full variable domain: GAGVSQSPRYKVTKRGQDVALRCDPISGHVSLYWYRQALGQGPEFLTYFNYEAQQDKSGLPNDRFSAERPEGSISTLTIQRTEQRDSAMYRCASSGDRGREAFFGQGTRLTVV.

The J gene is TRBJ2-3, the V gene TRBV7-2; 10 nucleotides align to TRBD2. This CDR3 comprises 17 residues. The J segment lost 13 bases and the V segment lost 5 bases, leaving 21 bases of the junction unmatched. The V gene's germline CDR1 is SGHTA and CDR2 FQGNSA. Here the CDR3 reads CASSPRASGGLQIRKYF. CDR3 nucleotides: TGTGCCAGCAGCCCAAGGGCTAGCGGGGGACTTCAGATACGGAAGTATTTT.

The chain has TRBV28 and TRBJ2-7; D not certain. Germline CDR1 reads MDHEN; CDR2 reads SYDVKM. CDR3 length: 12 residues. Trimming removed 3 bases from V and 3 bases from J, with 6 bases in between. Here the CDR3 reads CASSFSGYEQYF. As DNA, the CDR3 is TGTGCCAGCAGTTTCTCGGGCTACGAGCAGTACTTC.

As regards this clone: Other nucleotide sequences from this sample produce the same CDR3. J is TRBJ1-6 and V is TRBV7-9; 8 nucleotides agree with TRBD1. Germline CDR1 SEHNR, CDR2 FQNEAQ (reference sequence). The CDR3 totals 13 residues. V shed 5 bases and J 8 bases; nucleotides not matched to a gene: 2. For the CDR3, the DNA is TGTGCCAGCAGCCTGACAGGGGATTCACCCCTCCACTTT. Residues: CASSLTGDSPLHF.

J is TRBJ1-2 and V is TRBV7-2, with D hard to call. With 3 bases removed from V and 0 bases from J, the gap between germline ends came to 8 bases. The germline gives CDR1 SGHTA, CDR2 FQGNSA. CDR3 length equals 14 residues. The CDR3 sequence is CASSLITANYGYTF. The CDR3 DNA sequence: TGTGCCAGCAGCTTGATAACAGCTAACTATGGCTACACCTTC.

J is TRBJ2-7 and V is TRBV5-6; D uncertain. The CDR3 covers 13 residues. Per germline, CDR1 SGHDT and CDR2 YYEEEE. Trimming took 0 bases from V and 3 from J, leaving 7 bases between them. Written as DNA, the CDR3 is TGTGCCAGCAGCTTGGCCCTCAGCTACGAGCAGTACTTC. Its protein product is CASSLALSYEQYF.

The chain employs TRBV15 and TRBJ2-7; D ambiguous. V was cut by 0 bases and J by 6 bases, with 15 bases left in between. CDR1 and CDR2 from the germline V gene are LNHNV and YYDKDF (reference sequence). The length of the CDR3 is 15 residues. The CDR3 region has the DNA TGTGCCACCAGCAGAGATCTGGCCCCCAGTGGCGAGCAGTACTTC. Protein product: CATSRDLAPSGEQYF.

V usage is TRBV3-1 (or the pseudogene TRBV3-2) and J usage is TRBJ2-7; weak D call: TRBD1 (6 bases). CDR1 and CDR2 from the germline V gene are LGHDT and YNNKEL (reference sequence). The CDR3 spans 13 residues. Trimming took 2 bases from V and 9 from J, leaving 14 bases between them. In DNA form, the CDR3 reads TGTGCCAGCAGCCAACCCCTAGGGGGACGGCAGTACTTC. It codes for CASSQPLGGRQYF.

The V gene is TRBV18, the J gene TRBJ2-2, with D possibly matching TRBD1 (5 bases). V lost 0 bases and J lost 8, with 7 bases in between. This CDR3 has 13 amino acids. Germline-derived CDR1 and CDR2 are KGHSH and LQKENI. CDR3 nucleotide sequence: TGTGCCAGCTCACCACCAAGGGGAGGGGAGCTGTTTTTT. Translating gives CASSPPRGGELFF.

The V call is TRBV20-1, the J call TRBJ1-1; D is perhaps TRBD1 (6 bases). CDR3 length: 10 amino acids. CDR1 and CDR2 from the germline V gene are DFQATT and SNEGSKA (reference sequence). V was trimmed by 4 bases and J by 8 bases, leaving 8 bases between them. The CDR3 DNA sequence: TGCAGTGCTATTGGACAGGAAGCTTTCTTT. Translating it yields CSAIGQEAFF.

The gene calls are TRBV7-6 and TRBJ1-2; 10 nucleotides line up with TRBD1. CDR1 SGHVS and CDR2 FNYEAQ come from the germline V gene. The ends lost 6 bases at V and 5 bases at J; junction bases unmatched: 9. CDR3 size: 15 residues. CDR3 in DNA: TGTGCCAGCAGTAACCTCGGGACAGGGGCTTATGGCTACACCTTC. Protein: CASSNLGTGAYGYTF.

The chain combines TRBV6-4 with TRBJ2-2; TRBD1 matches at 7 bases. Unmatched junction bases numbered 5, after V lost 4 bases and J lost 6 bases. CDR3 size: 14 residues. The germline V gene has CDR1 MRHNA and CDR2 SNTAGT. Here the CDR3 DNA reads TGTGCCAGCAGTGTTGCAGGGGGTTCCGGGGAGCTGTTTTTT. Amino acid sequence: CASSVAGGSGELFF.

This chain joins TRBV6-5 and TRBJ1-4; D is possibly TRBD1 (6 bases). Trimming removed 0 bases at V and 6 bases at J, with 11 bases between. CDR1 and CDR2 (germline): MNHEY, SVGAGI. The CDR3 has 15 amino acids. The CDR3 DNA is TGTGCCAGCAGTTACTCGGGGGCGCGTCATGAAAAACTGTTTTTT. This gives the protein CASSYSGARHEKLFF.

The CDR3 region is CAISDRGPQPQHF. The CDR3 coding sequence is TGTGCCATCAGTGACAGGGGCCCTCAGCCCCAGCATTTT. The chain carries TRBV10-3 and TRBJ1-5; TRBD1 might be the D (6 bases). The CDR3 is made up of 13 amino acids. Germline lookup yields CDR1 ENHRY and CDR2 SYGVKD. The V and J ends lost 3 bases and 6 bases respectively, with 9 bases between them.